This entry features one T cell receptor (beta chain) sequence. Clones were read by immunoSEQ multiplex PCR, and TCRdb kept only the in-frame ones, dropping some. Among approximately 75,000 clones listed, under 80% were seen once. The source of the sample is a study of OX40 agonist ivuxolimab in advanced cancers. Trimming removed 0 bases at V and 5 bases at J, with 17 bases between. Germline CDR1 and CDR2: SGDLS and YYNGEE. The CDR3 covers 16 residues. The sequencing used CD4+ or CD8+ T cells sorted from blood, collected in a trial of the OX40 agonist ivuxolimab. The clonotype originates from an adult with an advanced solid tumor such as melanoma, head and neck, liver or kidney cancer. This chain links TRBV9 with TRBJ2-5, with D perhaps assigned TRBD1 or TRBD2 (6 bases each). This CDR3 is CASSVASRGRGETQYF. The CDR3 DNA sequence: TGTGCCAGCAGCGTAGCCTCTCGGGGGCGAGGGGAGACCCAGTACTTC.